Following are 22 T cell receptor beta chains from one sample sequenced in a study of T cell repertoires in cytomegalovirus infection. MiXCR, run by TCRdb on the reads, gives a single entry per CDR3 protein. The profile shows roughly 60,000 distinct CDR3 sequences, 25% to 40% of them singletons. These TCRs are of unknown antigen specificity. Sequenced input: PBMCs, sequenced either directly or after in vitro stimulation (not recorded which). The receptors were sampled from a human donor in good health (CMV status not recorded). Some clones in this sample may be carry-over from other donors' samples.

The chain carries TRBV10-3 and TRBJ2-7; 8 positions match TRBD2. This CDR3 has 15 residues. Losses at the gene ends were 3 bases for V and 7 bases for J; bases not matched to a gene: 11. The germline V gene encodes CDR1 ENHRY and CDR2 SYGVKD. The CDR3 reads CAISEMRGAGSEQYF. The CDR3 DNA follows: TGTGCCATCAGTGAAATGCGGGGGGCTGGGAGTGAGCAGTACTTC.

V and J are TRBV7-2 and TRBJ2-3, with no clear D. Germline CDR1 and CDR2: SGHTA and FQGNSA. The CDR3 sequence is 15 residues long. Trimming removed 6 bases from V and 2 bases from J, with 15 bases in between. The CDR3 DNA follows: TGTGCCAGCAGAAGAGACCAAGCACCCACAGATACGCAGTATTTT. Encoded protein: CASRRDQAPTDTQYF.

The chain's CDR3 is CASSSRDRVNEQFF. CDR3 nucleotides: TGTGCCAGCAGCAGCCGGGACAGGGTTAATGAGCAGTTCTTC. The J gene is TRBJ2-1, the V gene TRBV7-2; 9 bases align to TRBD1. Trimming cost V 5 bases and J 7 bases; bases outside gene matches: 6. CDR1 SGHTA and CDR2 FQGNSA come from the germline V gene. The CDR3 length is 14 residues. Full variable domain (outside the CDR3, taken from reference TRBV7-2 and TRBJ2-1): GAGVSQSPSNKVTEKGKDVELRCDPISGHTALYWYRQSLGQGLEFLIYFQGNSAPDKSGLPSDRFSAERTGGSVSTLTIQRTQQEDSAVYLCASSSRDRVNEQFFGPGTRLTVL.

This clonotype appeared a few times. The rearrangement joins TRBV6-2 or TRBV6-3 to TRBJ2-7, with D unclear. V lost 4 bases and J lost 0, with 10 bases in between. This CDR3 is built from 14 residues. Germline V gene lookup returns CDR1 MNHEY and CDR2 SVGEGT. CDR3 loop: CASSSPRTSYEQYF. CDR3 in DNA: TGTGCCAGCAGTTCGCCCCGAACCTCCTACGAGCAGTACTTC.

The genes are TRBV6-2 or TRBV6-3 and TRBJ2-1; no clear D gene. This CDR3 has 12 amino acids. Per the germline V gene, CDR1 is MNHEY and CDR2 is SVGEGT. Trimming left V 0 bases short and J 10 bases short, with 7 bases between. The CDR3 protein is CASSYSRWEQFF. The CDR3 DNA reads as TGTGCCAGCAGTTACTCCCGGTGGGAGCAGTTCTTC.

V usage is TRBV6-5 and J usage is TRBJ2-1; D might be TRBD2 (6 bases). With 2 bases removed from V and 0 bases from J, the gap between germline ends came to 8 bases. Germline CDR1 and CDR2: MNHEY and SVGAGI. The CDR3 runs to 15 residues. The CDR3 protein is CASSYGLPSYNEQFF. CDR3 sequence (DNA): TGTGCCAGCAGTTACGGACTACCCTCCTACAATGAGCAGTTCTTC.

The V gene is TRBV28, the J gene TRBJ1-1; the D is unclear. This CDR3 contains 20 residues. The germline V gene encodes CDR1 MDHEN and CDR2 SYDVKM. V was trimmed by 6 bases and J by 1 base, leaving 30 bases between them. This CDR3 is CASRSNWAGYSLIQNTEAFF. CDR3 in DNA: TGTGCCAGCAGGTCCAATTGGGCTGGGTACAGCCTGATTCAGAACACTGAAGCTTTCTTT.

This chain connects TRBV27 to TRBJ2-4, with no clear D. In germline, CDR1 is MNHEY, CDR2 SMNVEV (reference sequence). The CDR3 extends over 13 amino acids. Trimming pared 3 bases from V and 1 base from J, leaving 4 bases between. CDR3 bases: TGTGCCAGCAGTTTCGGTGCCAAAAACATTCAGTACTTC. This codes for CASSFGAKNIQYF.

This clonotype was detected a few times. The CDR3 spells CASTLTGGNTIYF. CDR3 sequence (DNA): TGTGCCAGCACCCTAACGGGGGGAAACACCATATATTTT. The V call is TRBV7-2, the J call TRBJ1-3; D gene ambiguous. CDR1 is SGHTA, CDR2 FQGNSA, per germline. The length of the CDR3 is 13 residues. V dropped 7 bases and J dropped 4 bases, with 11 bases sitting between them.

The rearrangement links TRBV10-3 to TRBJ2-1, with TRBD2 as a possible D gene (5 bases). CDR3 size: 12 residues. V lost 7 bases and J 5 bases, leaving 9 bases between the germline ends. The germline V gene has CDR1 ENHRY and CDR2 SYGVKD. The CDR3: CAITRDHNEQFF. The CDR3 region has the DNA TGTGCCATCACCCGGGATCACAATGAGCAGTTCTTC.

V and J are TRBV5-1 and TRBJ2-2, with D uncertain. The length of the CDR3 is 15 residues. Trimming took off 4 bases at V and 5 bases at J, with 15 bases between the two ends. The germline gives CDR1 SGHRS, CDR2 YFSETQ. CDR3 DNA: TGCGCCAGCAGCGCCTTTCCCAAGGGAACCGGGGAGCTGTTTTTT. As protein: CASSAFPKGTGELFF.

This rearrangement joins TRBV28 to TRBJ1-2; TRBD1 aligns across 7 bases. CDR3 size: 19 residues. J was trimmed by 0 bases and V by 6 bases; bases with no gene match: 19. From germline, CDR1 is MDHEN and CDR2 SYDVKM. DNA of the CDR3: TGTGCCAGCAGCTCACCCAATAGCGTGTCGGGACAGACTAACTATGGCTACACCTTC. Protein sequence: CASSSPNSVSGQTNYGYTF.

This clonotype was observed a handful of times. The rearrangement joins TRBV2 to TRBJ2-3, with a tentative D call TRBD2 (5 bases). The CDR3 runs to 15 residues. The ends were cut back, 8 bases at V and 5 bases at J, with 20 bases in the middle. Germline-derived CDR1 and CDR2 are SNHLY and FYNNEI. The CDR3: CASAQSSAEGDTQYF. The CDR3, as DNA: TGTGCCAGCGCGCAAAGCTCAGCCGAGGGAGATACGCAGTATTTT.

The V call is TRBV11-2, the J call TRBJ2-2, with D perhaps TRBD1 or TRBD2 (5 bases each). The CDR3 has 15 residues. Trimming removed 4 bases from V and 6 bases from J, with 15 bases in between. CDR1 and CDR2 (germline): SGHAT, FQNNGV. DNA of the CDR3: TGTGCCAGCAGCTACCGGGACCCCAGGCCCGGGGAGCTGTTTTTT. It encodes CASSYRDPRPGELFF.

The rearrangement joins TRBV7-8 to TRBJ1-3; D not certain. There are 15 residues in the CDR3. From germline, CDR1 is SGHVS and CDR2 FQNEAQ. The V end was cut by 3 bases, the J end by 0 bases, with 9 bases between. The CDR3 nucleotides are TGTGCCAGCAGCTTCGGACGGTACTCTGGAAACACCATATATTTT. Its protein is CASSFGRYSGNTIYF.

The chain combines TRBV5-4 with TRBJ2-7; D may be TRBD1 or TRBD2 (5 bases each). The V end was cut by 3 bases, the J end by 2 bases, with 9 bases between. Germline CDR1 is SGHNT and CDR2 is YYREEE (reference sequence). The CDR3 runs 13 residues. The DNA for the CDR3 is TGTGCCAGCAGCTGGGACGGACCCTACGAGCAGTACTTC. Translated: CASSWDGPYEQYF.

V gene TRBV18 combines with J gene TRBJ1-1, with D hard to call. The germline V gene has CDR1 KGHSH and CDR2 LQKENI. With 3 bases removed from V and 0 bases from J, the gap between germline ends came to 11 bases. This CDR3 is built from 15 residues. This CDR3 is CASSPPNRMNTEAFF. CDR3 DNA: TGTGCCAGCTCACCGCCGAATAGGATGAACACTGAAGCTTTCTTT.

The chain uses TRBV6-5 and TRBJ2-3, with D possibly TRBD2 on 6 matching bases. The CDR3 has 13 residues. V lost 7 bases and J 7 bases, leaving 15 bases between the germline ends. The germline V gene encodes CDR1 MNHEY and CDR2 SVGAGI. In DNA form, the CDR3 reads TGTGCCAGCAACACCCCCGGAGGGCATACGCAGTATTTT. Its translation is CASNTPGGHTQYF.

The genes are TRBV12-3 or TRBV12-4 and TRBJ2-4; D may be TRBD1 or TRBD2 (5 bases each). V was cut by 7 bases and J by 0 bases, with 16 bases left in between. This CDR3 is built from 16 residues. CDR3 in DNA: TGTGCCAGCACCCCGTGGCAGGGAGTAGCCAAAAACATTCAGTACTTC. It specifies CASTPWQGVAKNIQYF.

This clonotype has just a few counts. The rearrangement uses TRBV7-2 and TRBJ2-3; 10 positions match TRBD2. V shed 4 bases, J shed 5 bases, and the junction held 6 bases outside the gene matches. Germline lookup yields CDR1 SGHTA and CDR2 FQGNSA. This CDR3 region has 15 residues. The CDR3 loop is CASSSLAGVKDTQYF. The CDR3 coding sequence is TGTGCCAGCAGCTCCCTAGCGGGAGTTAAAGATACGCAGTATTTT.

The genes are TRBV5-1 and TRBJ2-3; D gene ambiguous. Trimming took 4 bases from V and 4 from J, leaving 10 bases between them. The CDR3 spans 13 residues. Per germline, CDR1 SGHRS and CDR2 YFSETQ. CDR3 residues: CASSINRADTQYF. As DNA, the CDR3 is TGCGCCAGCAGCATAAATAGGGCAGATACGCAGTATTTT. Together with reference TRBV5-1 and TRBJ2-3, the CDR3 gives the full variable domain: KAGVTQTPRYLIKTRGQQVTLSCSPISGHRSVSWYQQTPGQGLQFLFEYFSETQRNKGNFPGRFSGRQFSNSRSEMNVSTLELGDSALYLCASSINRADTQYFGPGTRLTVL.

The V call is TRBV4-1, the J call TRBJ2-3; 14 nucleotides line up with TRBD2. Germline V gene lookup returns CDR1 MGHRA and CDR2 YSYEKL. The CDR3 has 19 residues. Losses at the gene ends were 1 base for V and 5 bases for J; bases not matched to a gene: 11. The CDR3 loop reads CASSQVGLRLAGGKDTQYF. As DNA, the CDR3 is TGCGCCAGCAGCCAAGTAGGGCTTAGACTAGCGGGAGGGAAAGATACGCAGTATTTT.